One TCR beta chain is described in this entry. This specimen comes from a study of cytomegalovirus exposure and HLA in healthy donors. V trimming: 4 bases; J trimming: 5 bases; junction bases outside the gene matches: 4. Germline V CDR1 and CDR2: SEHNR, FQNEAQ (reference sequence). This CDR3 is 13 amino acids long. Primers: 60 Vbeta forward and 13 Jbeta reverse. Clones were read by immunoSEQ multiplex PCR, and TCRdb kept only the in-frame ones, dropping some. The data contain 75,000 to 90,000 clones, roughly 64% of them seen just once; the ten biggest clones take up about 15%. Sequenced material: PBMCs. The clonotype was recovered from a woman in her 40s in good health and CMV-seropositive. The V call is TRBV7-9, the J call TRBJ1-1, with 7 bases identical to TRBD1. DNA for the CDR3: TGTGCCAGCAGCTCCCAACAGGGGACTGAAGCTTTCTTT. This sequence encodes CASSSQQGTEAFF.